A selection of T cell receptor beta chains follows, all from one sample in a study of blood T cell repertoires in COVID-19. The method was immunoSEQ multiplex PCR; TCRdb's version includes in-frame clones alone and lacks a portion of them. The top ten clones hold roughly 1.8% of a sample with about 150,000 clones, around 79% of them seen once. Material for sequencing was peripheral blood. These receptors originate from an elderly man with acute or convalescent COVID-19. The CDR3 runs from the conserved cysteine through the conserved F or W. A D gene is named only where the DNA matches it firmly. Only part of the rows carry a size: once, few, many, or a class if the clone is expanded.

D gene: TRBD1
V gene: TRBV5-4
clone size: NA
J gene: TRBJ2-1
CDR3 DNA: TGTGCCAGCAGCTCCCCGACAGGGGGCTCCTACAATGAGCAGTTCTTC
CDR3 protein: CASSSPTGGSYNEQFF

D gene: NA
V gene: TRBV7-9
clone size: NA
J gene: TRBJ1-4
CDR3 DNA: TGTGCCAGCAGCGACACAGGGATCAGCGCAGGTGAAAAACTGTTTTTT
CDR3 protein: CASSDTGISAGEKLFF

D gene: TRBD1
V gene: TRBV2
clone size: NA
J gene: TRBJ1-2
CDR3 DNA: TGTGCCAGCACCTCAGACAGGGGTGGCTACACCTTC
CDR3 protein: CASTSDRGGYTF

D gene: TRBD1
V gene: TRBV5-4
clone size: NA
J gene: TRBJ1-2
CDR3 DNA: TGTGCCAGCAGCTTGGGTGGGTCCGGGACAGAATATGGCTACACCTTC
CDR3 protein: CASSLGGSGTEYGYTF

D gene: NA
V gene: TRBV6-5
clone size: NA
J gene: TRBJ1-2
CDR3 DNA: TGTGCCAGCAATAGCGAGCCACGGGCCTATGGCTACACCTTC
CDR3 protein: CASNSEPRAYGYTF

D gene: NA
V gene: TRBV6-6
clone size: NA
J gene: TRBJ1-6
CDR3 DNA: TGTGCCTTGGGCAAGGGAGGGTATAATTCACCCCTCCACTTT
CDR3 protein: CALGKGGYNSPLHF

D gene: NA
V gene: TRBV2
clone size: NA
J gene: TRBJ2-1
CDR3 DNA: TGTGCCACAGCGTTGGAGCCGTCCCATGAGCAGTTCTTC
CDR3 protein: CATALEPSHEQFF

D gene: TRBD1
V gene: TRBV5-1
clone size: NA
J gene: TRBJ1-2
CDR3 DNA: TGCGCCAGCAGCGTAGGGACAGGGGGAAGCTATGGCTACACCTTC
CDR3 protein: CASSVGTGGSYGYTF

D gene: NA
V gene: TRBV7-2
clone size: many
J gene: TRBJ2-7
CDR3 DNA: TGTGCCAGCAGCTTAGGGTGGGGGGTTCAAGGTTACGAGCAGTACTTC
CDR3 protein: CASSLGWGVQGYEQYF

D gene: NA
V gene: TRBV7-3
clone size: few
J gene: TRBJ2-7
CDR3 DNA: TGTGCCAGCGCCTATTTCTCAGGTTACGAGCAGTACTTC
CDR3 protein: CASAYFSGYEQYF

D gene: TRBD2
V gene: TRBV11-3
clone size: NA
J gene: TRBJ2-1
CDR3 DNA: TGTGCCAGCAGCGGACTAGCAGGATCCTACAATGAGCAGTTCTTC
CDR3 protein: CASSGLAGSYNEQFF

D gene: NA
V gene: TRBV19
clone size: NA
J gene: TRBJ1-6
CDR3 DNA: TGTGCCAGTAGGGTCGCCAATGAGCTACTTAATTCACCCCTCCACTTT
CDR3 protein: CASRVANELLNSPLHF

D gene: NA
V gene: TRBV20-1
clone size: NA
J gene: TRBJ1-2
CDR3 DNA: TGCAGTGCCCCTAGCGTGCGCGGCTACACCTTC
CDR3 protein: CSAPSVRGYTF

D gene: TRBD1
V gene: TRBV19
clone size: once
J gene: TRBJ1-5
CDR3 DNA: TGTGCCACCGATCCACAGGGGGGGCTTGGCAATCAGCCCCAGCATTTT
CDR3 protein: CATDPQGGLGNQPQHF

D gene: NA
V gene: TRBV7-3
clone size: NA
J gene: TRBJ1-6
CDR3 DNA: TGTGCCAGCAGCTTAAGCCAGGGATATAATTCACCCCTCCACTTT
CDR3 protein: CASSLSQGYNSPLHF

D gene: NA
V gene: TRBV6-5
clone size: NA
J gene: TRBJ1-1
CDR3 DNA: TGTGCCAGCAGTTACTTGGGAGGGGGGACTGAAGCTTTCTTT
CDR3 protein: CASSYLGGGTEAFF

D gene: NA
V gene: TRBV28
clone size: NA
J gene: TRBJ2-2
CDR3 DNA: TGTGCCAGCAGTTTGGCAAAAGCGGGCACCGGGGAGCTGTTTTTT
CDR3 protein: CASSLAKAGTGELFF

D gene: TRBD1
V gene: TRBV5-5
clone size: NA
J gene: TRBJ1-3
CDR3 DNA: TGTGCCAGCAGCTCCGTCGAGGGGGACAGCTCTGGAAACACCATATATTTT
CDR3 protein: CASSSVEGDSSGNTIYF

D gene: NA
V gene: TRBV19
clone size: NA
J gene: TRBJ1-2
CDR3 DNA: TGTGCCAGTAGTCCGGGGACAAGGGGCTACACCTTC
CDR3 protein: CASSPGTRGYTF

D gene: TRBD2
V gene: TRBV4-2
clone size: few
J gene: TRBJ2-1
CDR3 DNA: TGTGCCAGCAGCCAAGACGGCGGGGGGGCCAACAATGAGCAGTTCTTC
CDR3 protein: CASSQDGGGANNEQFF

D gene: TRBD1
V gene: TRBV13
clone size: NA
J gene: TRBJ1-1
CDR3 DNA: TGTGCCAGCAGCACCCTCGACAGGGCCTTTTTCACTGAAGCTTTCTTT
CDR3 protein: CASSTLDRAFFTEAFF

D gene: NA
V gene: TRBV27
clone size: once
J gene: TRBJ2-5
CDR3 DNA: TGTGCCAGCAGTTACAATACCCAAGAGACCCAGTACTTC
CDR3 protein: CASSYNTQETQYF

D gene: NA
V gene: TRBV5-1
clone size: NA
J gene: TRBJ2-2
CDR3 DNA: TGCGCCAGCAGCTCCAGTGCAGACACCGGGGAGCTGTTTTTT
CDR3 protein: CASSSSADTGELFF

D gene: NA
V gene: TRBV7-9
clone size: NA
J gene: TRBJ2-2
CDR3 DNA: TGTGCCAGCAGCCCACCCCTGGGGCCCGGAGGGACCGGGGAGCTGTTTTTT
CDR3 protein: CASSPPLGPGGTGELFF

D gene: NA
V gene: TRBV11-3
clone size: once
J gene: TRBJ2-1
CDR3 DNA: TGTGCCAGCAGCCCCCTCGGAGACAATGAGCAGTTCTTC
CDR3 protein: CASSPLGDNEQFF

D gene: NA
V gene: TRBV7-9
clone size: NA
J gene: TRBJ1-2
CDR3 DNA: TGTGCCAGCAGCTTAGAATGGGAGGCCCATGGCTACACCTTC
CDR3 protein: CASSLEWEAHGYTF

D gene: TRBD1
V gene: TRBV5-5
clone size: NA
J gene: TRBJ1-3
CDR3 DNA: TGTGCCAGCAGCCCGGTAGGGGACAGCGTCTCTGGAAACACCATATATTTT
CDR3 protein: CASSPVGDSVSGNTIYF

D gene: TRBD2
V gene: TRBV11-2
clone size: NA
J gene: TRBJ2-2
CDR3 DNA: TGTGCCAGCAGCTTAGGAAGACTAGCGGGGACCGGGGAGCTGTTTTTT
CDR3 protein: CASSLGRLAGTGELFF

D gene: TRBD1
V gene: TRBV6-6
clone size: NA
J gene: TRBJ1-5
CDR3 DNA: TGTGCCAGCAGTTACACGGCAGGGGGCGGAAATCAGCCCCAGCATTTT
CDR3 protein: CASSYTAGGGNQPQHF

D gene: NA
V gene: TRBV3-1/TRBV3-2
clone size: NA
J gene: TRBJ1-1
CDR3 DNA: TGTGCCAGCAGCAGGGGAAGCACTGAAGCTTTCTTT
CDR3 protein: CASSRGSTEAFF

D gene: NA
V gene: TRBV9
clone size: NA
J gene: TRBJ1-3
CDR3 DNA: TGTGCCAGCAGCGTAGAGGACTACTCTGGAAACACCATATATTTT
CDR3 protein: CASSVEDYSGNTIYF

D gene: TRBD1
V gene: TRBV27
clone size: NA
J gene: TRBJ2-1
CDR3 DNA: TGTGCCAGCAGACCTGGGACAGGGGCGGTATACAATGAGCAGTTCTTC
CDR3 protein: CASRPGTGAVYNEQFF

D gene: TRBD1
V gene: TRBV6-5
clone size: NA
J gene: TRBJ1-3
CDR3 DNA: TGTGCCAGCAGTTACTCTGGACAGGGTGGAAACACCATATATTTT
CDR3 protein: CASSYSGQGGNTIYF

D gene: NA
V gene: TRBV11-3
clone size: NA
J gene: TRBJ1-1
CDR3 DNA: TGTGCCAGCAGCTTAGATAGTTCGGGGGCTGAAGCTTTCTTT
CDR3 protein: CASSLDSSGAEAFF

D gene: NA
V gene: TRBV15
clone size: NA
J gene: TRBJ2-3
CDR3 DNA: TGTGCCACCAGCACAGGGGAAACTAGCACAGATACGCAGTATTTT
CDR3 protein: CATSTGETSTDTQYF

D gene: TRBD1
V gene: TRBV7-2
clone size: NA
J gene: TRBJ1-1
CDR3 DNA: TGTGCCAGCAGCTTAGCGCAAACAGGGGCCTGGAACACTGAAGCTTTCTTT
CDR3 protein: CASSLAQTGAWNTEAFF

D gene: NA
V gene: TRBV7-6
clone size: NA
J gene: TRBJ2-3
CDR3 DNA: TGTGCCAGCAGCTCCACTGGAGGGGCGTTTAAATCAGATACGCAGTATTTT
CDR3 protein: CASSSTGGAFKSDTQYF

D gene: NA
V gene: TRBV27
clone size: NA
J gene: TRBJ1-4
CDR3 DNA: TGTGCCAGCAGTTTATCGAGGCAGCCCAATGAAAAACTGTTTTTT
CDR3 protein: CASSLSRQPNEKLFF

D gene: NA
V gene: TRBV5-1
clone size: NA
J gene: TRBJ1-3
CDR3 DNA: TGCGCCAGCAGCTTGGGACAGCCTGGAAACACCATATATTTT
CDR3 protein: CASSLGQPGNTIYF

D gene: NA
V gene: TRBV6-5
clone size: NA
J gene: TRBJ1-1
CDR3 DNA: TGTGCCAGCAGTTACGGCGGATTTGAAGCTTTCTTT
CDR3 protein: CASSYGGFEAFF

D gene: TRBD2
V gene: TRBV7-3
clone size: NA
J gene: TRBJ2-2
CDR3 DNA: TGTGCCAGCAGCTCCCAGGCGATACGAGCGGGGCGACCCGGGGAGCTGTTTTTT
CDR3 protein: CASSSQAIRAGRPGELFF

D gene: NA
V gene: TRBV28
clone size: NA
J gene: TRBJ1-5
CDR3 DNA: TGTGCCAGCAGTCCCGGGACAAACATAATTGGGCCCCAGCATTTT
CDR3 protein: CASSPGTNIIGPQHF

D gene: NA
V gene: TRBV6-1
clone size: NA
J gene: TRBJ2-5
CDR3 DNA: TGTGCCAGCAGTGAAGTGGGCAGGACGGACAACTTC
CDR3 protein: CASSEVGRTDNF

D gene: NA
V gene: TRBV11-2
clone size: NA
J gene: TRBJ1-6
CDR3 DNA: TGTGCCAGCAGCGCGCCACAGGGCGGTAATTCACCCCTCCACTTT
CDR3 protein: CASSAPQGGNSPLHF

D gene: NA
V gene: TRBV3-1/TRBV3-2
clone size: NA
J gene: TRBJ2-1
CDR3 DNA: TGTGCCAGCAGCCCGGGTAACTCCTACAATGAGCAGTTCTTC
CDR3 protein: CASSPGNSYNEQFF

D gene: NA
V gene: TRBV18
clone size: NA
J gene: TRBJ1-2
CDR3 DNA: TGTGCCAGCTCACCGGCGGTAGGGGGAAACTATGGCTACACCTTC
CDR3 protein: CASSPAVGGNYGYTF

D gene: NA
V gene: TRBV12-3/TRBV12-4
clone size: few
J gene: TRBJ1-2
CDR3 DNA: TGTGCCAGCAGTCCTACGACAGGAATCGGCTACACCTTC
CDR3 protein: CASSPTTGIGYTF

D gene: NA
V gene: TRBV28
clone size: NA
J gene: TRBJ1-2
CDR3 DNA: TGTGCCAGTACCCGGGGGGGAGCAACTGATAGCAACTATGGCTACACCTTC
CDR3 protein: CASTRGGATDSNYGYTF

D gene: NA
V gene: TRBV19
clone size: NA
J gene: TRBJ1-1
CDR3 DNA: TGTGCCAGTAGAAGGGGACGGGACTTCACTGAAGCTTTCTTT
CDR3 protein: CASRRGRDFTEAFF

D gene: TRBD2
V gene: TRBV18
clone size: NA
J gene: TRBJ2-5
CDR3 DNA: TGTGCCAGCTCCCTTCGGACTAGCGGGGGTCCCCAAGCGGAGACCCAGTACTTC
CDR3 protein: CASSLRTSGGPQAETQYF

D gene: NA
V gene: TRBV12-3/TRBV12-4
clone size: few
J gene: TRBJ1-2
CDR3 DNA: TGTGCCAGCAGTTTTGAGGCTAACTATGGCTACACCTTC
CDR3 protein: CASSFEANYGYTF

D gene: NA
V gene: TRBV2
clone size: NA
J gene: TRBJ1-2
CDR3 DNA: TGTGCCAGCAGTGGGGGGGACTATGGCTACACCTTC
CDR3 protein: CASSGGDYGYTF

D gene: NA
V gene: TRBV28
clone size: NA
J gene: TRBJ2-2
CDR3 DNA: TGTGCCAGCAGTTTGGTAGCAGGGTGGAACACCGGGGAGCTGTTTTTT
CDR3 protein: CASSLVAGWNTGELFF

D gene: TRBD1
V gene: TRBV5-1
clone size: NA
J gene: TRBJ2-5
CDR3 DNA: TGCGCCAGCAGCTTGGGGGGACAGGGGCAAGAGACCCAGTACTTC
CDR3 protein: CASSLGGQGQETQYF

D gene: NA
V gene: TRBV11-3
clone size: NA
J gene: TRBJ2-1
CDR3 DNA: TGTGCCAGCAGCGCGGATGACAATGAGCAGTTCTTC
CDR3 protein: CASSADDNEQFF

D gene: NA
V gene: TRBV27
clone size: NA
J gene: TRBJ2-7
CDR3 DNA: TGTGCCAGCAGTGTAAGCCAGGGTCTTTGGAACGAGCAGTACTTC
CDR3 protein: CASSVSQGLWNEQYF

D gene: TRBD1
V gene: TRBV6-6
clone size: NA
J gene: TRBJ1-5
CDR3 DNA: TGTGCCAGCAGGGAACAGGGGTATAGCAATCAGCCCCAGCATTTT
CDR3 protein: CASREQGYSNQPQHF

D gene: TRBD2
V gene: TRBV19
clone size: many
J gene: TRBJ2-7
CDR3 DNA: TGTGCCAGTGGACTAGCGGGGGTTTACGAGCAGTACTTC
CDR3 protein: CASGLAGVYEQYF

D gene: TRBD1
V gene: TRBV6-5
clone size: many
J gene: TRBJ1-3
CDR3 DNA: TGTGCCAGCAGTCTGGGGACAGGCTCTGGAAACACCATATATTTT
CDR3 protein: CASSLGTGSGNTIYF